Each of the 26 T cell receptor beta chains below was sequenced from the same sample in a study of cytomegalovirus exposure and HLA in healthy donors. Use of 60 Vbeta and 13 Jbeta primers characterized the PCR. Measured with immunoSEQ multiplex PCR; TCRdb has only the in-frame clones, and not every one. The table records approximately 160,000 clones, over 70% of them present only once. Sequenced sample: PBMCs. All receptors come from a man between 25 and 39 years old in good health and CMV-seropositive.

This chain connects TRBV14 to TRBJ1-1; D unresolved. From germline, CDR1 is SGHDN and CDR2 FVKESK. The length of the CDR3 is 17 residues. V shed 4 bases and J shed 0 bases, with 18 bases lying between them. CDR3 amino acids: CASSLELGELMNTEAFF. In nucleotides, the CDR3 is TGTGCCAGCAGCCTAGAGCTGGGAGAGTTGATGAACACTGAAGCTTTCTTT.

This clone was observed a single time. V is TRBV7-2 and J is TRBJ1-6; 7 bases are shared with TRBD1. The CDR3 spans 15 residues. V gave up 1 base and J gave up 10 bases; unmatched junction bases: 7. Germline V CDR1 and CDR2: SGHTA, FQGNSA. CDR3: CASSLGGRGNSPLHF. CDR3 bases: TGTGCCAGCAGCTTAGGTGGCAGGGGGAACTCACCCCTCCACTTT. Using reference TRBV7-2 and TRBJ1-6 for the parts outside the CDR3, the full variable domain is GAGVSQSPSNKVTEKGKDVELRCDPISGHTALYWYRQSLGQGLEFLIYFQGNSAPDKSGLPSDRFSAERTGGSVSTLTIQRTQQEDSAVYLCASSLGGRGNSPLHFGNGTRLTVT.

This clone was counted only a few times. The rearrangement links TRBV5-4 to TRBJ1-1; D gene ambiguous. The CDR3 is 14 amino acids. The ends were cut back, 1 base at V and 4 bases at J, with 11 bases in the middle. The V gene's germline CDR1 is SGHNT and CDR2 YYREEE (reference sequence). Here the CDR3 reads CASSLSGSGTEAFF. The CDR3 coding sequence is TGTGCCAGCAGCTTGTCCGGCTCGGGCACTGAAGCTTTCTTT.

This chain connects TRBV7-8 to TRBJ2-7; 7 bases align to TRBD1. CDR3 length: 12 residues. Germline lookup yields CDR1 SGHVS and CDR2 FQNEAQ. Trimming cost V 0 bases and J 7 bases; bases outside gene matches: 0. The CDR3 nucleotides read TGTGCCAGCAGCTTAGCGGGACAGGAGCAGTACTTC. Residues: CASSLAGQEQYF.

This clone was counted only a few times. The CDR3 region is CASSVLQGLPYEQYF. Here the CDR3 DNA reads TGCGCCAGCAGCGTATTACAGGGCCTCCCCTACGAGCAGTACTTC. The V and J genes are TRBV4-1 and TRBJ2-7; D possibly corresponds to TRBD1 (6 bases). The V end lost 5 bases, the J end lost 2 bases, and 16 bases lay between the germline ends. The CDR3 runs to 15 residues. The germline V gene has CDR1 MGHRA and CDR2 YSYEKL.

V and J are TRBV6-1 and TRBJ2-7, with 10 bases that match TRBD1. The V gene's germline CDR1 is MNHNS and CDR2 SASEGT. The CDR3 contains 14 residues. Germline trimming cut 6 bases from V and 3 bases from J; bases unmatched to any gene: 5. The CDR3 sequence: CASRGDRGHYEQYF. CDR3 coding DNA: TGTGCCAGCAGGGGGGACAGGGGACACTACGAGCAGTACTTC.

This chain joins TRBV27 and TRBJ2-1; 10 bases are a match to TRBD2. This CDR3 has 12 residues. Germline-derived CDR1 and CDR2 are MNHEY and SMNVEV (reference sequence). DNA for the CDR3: TGTGCGAGCGGGAGGGCCACAAATGAGCAGTTCTTC. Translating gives CASGRATNEQFF.

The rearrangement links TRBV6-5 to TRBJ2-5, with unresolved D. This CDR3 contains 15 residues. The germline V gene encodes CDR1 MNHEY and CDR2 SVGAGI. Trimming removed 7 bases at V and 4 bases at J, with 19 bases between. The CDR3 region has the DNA TGTGCCAGCACCCTGGGCTCCACGTCACGAGAGACCCAGTACTTC. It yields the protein CASTLGSTSRETQYF.

This CDR3 is CASSLDPVNTEAFF. The CDR3 DNA follows: TGCGCCAGCAGCTTGGATCCGGTGAACACTGAAGCTTTCTTT. The rearrangement uses TRBV5-1 and TRBJ1-1; D gene unclear. The V gene lost 0 bases and the J gene lost 0 bases, with 6 bases spanning the gap. The CDR3 has 14 residues. CDR1 and CDR2 (germline): SGHRS, YFSETQ.

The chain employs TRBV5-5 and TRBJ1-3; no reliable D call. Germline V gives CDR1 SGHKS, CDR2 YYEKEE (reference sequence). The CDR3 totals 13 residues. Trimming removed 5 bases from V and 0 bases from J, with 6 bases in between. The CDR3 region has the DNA TGTGCCAGCAGTACCTACTCTGGAAACACCATATATTTT. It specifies CASSTYSGNTIYF.

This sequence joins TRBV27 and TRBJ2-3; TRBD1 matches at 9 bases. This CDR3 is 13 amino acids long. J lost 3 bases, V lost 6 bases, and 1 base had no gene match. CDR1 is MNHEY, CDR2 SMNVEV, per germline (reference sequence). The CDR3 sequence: CASRDRGTDTQYF. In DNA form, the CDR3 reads TGTGCCAGCAGGGACAGGGGTACAGATACGCAGTATTTT.

This CDR3 reads CASTITGVSSQPQHF. The CDR3 DNA sequence: TGTGCCAGCACCATCACAGGGGTGAGTAGTCAGCCCCAGCATTTT. V is TRBV28 and J is TRBJ1-5, with 7 positions matching TRBD1. This CDR3 region has 15 residues. V lost 7 bases and J lost 6; bases outside the gene matches: 12. The germline CDR1 and CDR2 sequences are MDHEN and SYDVKM.

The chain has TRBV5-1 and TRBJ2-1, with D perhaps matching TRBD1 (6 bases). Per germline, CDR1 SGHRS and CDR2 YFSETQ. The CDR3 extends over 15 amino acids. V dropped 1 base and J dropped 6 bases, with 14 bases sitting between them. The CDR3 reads CASSLYQGSVNEQFF. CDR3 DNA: TGCGCCAGCAGCTTGTATCAGGGGTCGGTCAATGAGCAGTTCTTC.

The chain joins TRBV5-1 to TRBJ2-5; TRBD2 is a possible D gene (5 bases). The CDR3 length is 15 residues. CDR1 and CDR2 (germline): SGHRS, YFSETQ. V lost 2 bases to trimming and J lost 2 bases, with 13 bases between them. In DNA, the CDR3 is TGCGCCAGCAGCTTAGAAGGACGGGGACAAGAGACCCAGTACTTC. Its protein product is CASSLEGRGQETQYF.

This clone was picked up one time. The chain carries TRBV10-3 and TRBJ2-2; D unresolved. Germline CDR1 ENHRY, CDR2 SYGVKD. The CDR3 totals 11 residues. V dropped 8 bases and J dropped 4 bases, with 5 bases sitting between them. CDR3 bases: TGTGCCATCTCTGTCACCGGGGAGCTGTTTTTT. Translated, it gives CAISVTGELFF.

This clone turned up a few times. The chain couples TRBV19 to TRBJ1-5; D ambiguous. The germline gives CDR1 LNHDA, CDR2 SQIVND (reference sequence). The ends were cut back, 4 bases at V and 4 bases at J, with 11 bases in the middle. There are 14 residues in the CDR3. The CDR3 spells CASSKSGPNQPQHF. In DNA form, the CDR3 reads TGTGCCAGTAGTAAGTCAGGCCCGAATCAGCCCCAGCATTTT.

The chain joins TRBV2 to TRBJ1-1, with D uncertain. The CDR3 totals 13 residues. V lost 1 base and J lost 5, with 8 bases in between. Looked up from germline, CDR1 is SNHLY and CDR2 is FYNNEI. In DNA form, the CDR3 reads TGTGCCAGCAGTGAAGTTGAGGGAACTGAAGCTTTCTTT. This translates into CASSEVEGTEAFF.

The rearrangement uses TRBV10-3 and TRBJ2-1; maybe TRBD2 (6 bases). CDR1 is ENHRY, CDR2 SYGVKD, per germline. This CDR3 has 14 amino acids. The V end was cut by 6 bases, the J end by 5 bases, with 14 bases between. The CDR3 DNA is TGTGCCATCAGGGGCGGCGGGACCGACAATGAGCAGTTCTTC. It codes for CAIRGGGTDNEQFF.

The CDR3 loop is CASSSITGLAGGLEQYF. In DNA, the CDR3 is TGCGCCAGCAGCTCCATAACCGGACTAGCGGGAGGGCTCGAGCAGTACTTC. The chain employs TRBV5-1 and TRBJ2-7, with 15 bases identical to TRBD2. The CDR3 has 17 residues. Germline V lookup: CDR1 SGHRS, CDR2 YFSETQ. Trimming removed 3 bases from V and 6 bases from J; junction bases left unmatched: 10.

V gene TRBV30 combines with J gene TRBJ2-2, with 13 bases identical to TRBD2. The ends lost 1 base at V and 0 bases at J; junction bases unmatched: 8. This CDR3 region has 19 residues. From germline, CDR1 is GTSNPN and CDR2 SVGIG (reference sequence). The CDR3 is CAWSEMGLAGRTNTGELFF. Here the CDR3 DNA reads TGTGCCTGGAGTGAAATGGGACTAGCGGGAAGAACGAACACCGGGGAGCTGTTTTTT.

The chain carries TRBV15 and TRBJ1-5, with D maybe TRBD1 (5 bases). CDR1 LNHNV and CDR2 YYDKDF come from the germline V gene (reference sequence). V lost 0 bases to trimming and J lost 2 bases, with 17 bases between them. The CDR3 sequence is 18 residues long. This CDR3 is CATSRDVVRGWGNQPQHF. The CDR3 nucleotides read TGTGCCACCAGCAGAGATGTGGTAAGGGGCTGGGGCAATCAGCCCCAGCATTTT.

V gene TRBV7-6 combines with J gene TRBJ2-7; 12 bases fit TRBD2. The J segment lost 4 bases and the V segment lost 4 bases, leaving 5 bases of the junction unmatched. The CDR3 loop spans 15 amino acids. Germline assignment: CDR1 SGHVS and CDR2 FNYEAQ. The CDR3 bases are TGTGCCAGCAGCTCCGCGACTAGCGGGGGTTACGAGCAGTACTTC. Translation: CASSSATSGGYEQYF. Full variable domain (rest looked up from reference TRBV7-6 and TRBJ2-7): GAGVSQSPRYKVTKRGQDVALRCDPISGHVSLYWYRQALGQGPEFLTYFNYEAQQDKSGLPNDRFSAERPEGSISTLTIQRTEQRDSAMYRCASSSATSGGYEQYFGPGTRLTVT.

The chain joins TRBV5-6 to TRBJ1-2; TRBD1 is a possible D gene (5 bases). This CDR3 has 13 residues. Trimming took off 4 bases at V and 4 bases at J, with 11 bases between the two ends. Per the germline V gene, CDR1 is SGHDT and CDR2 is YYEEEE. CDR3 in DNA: TGTGCCAGCAGCGCGGGGGGGGGCTATGGCTACACCTTC. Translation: CASSAGGGYGYTF.

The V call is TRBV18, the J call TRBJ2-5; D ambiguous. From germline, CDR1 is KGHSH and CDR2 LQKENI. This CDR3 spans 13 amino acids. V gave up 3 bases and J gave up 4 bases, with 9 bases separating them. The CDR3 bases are TGTGCCAGCTCACCGCAGGTATCAGAGACCCAGTACTTC. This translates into CASSPQVSETQYF.

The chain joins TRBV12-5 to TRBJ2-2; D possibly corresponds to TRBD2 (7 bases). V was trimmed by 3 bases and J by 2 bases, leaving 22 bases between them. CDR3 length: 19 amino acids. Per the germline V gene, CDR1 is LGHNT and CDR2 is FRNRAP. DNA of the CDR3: TGTGCTAGTGGTTTCCGTTTGCGGGGGCTCGAGATTAACACCGGGGAGCTGTTTTTT. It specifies CASGFRLRGLEINTGELFF.

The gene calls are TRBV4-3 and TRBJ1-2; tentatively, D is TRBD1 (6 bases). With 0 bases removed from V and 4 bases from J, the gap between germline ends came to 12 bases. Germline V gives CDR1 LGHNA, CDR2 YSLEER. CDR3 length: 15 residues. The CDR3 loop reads CASSQDGQGSYGYTF. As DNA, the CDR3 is TGCGCCAGCAGCCAAGATGGGCAGGGGTCCTATGGCTACACCTTC.